This T cell receptor (beta chain) was sequenced in a study of cytotoxic CD8 clonotypes in ibrutinib-treated CLL. Overall study findings and caveats: Patients had baseline clonality above age-matched healthy donors, and this clonality moved with circulating CD8+ T-cell counts.

Germline values: CDR1 SNHLY, CDR2 FYNNEI. The CDR3 is 15 residues long. Germline trimming cut 9 bases from V and 4 bases from J; bases unmatched to any gene: 7. In its sample, this clone ranks as medium-sized. Its cognate antigen is unknown. TCRdb's table, derived via immunoSEQ multiplex PCR, lists solely in-frame clones and lacks some. The sample has 70,000 to 85,000 clones, 65% to 85% seen once. The sample here was PBMCs, taken at disease progression, from a patient treated with ibrutinib. The genes are TRBV2 and TRBJ2-2; 11 nucleotides align to TRBD2. The sequence came from a human donor with chronic lymphocytic leukemia. CDR3 amino acids: CARSTSGSRTGELFF. CDR3 DNA: TGTGCCAGATCTACTAGCGGGAGTCGCACCGGGGAGCTGTTTTTT.